The 9 T cell receptor beta chains below come from one sample, sequenced in a study of cytomegalovirus exposure and HLA in healthy donors. The PCR ran on 60 Vbeta and 13 Jbeta primers. Sequenced by immunoSEQ multiplex PCR; TCRdb stores in-frame clones only, minus some. The table lists about 150,000 clones, with under 2% in the top ten. The sample taken for sequencing was PBMCs. The receptors here all came from a woman between 45 and 60 years old in good health and CMV-seronegative.

V and J are TRBV5-1 and TRBJ1-2; TRBD1 matches at 7 bases. The CDR3 has 14 residues. V trimming: 4 bases; J trimming: 8 bases; junction bases outside the gene matches: 11. Germline CDR1 is SGHRS and CDR2 is YFSETQ. CDR3 coding DNA: TGCGCCAGCAGCCCCCAGGAGGGGGCATTAGGCTACACCTTC. Translating gives CASSPQEGALGYTF.

V gene TRBV30 combines with J gene TRBJ1-2, with TRBD1 matching over 9 bases. The length of the CDR3 is 14 residues. CDR1 and CDR2 from the germline V gene are GTSNPN and SVGIG (reference sequence). Unmatched junction bases numbered 6, after V lost 5 bases and J lost 2 bases. The CDR3: CAWDTGGSNYGYTF. DNA of the CDR3: TGTGCCTGGGACACAGGGGGCTCGAACTATGGCTACACCTTC.

The V gene is TRBV19, the J gene TRBJ2-2; 8 nucleotides line up with TRBD1. Trimming took 4 bases from V and 3 from J; bases not matched to a gene: 4. The CDR3 is 15 amino acids. Germline lookup yields CDR1 LNHDA and CDR2 SQIVND (reference sequence). CDR3 in amino acids: CASSRGQGYTGELFF. The CDR3 DNA is TGTGCCAGTAGTAGAGGACAGGGATACACCGGGGAGCTGTTTTTT.

V gene TRBV9 combines with J gene TRBJ2-1; D possibly corresponds to TRBD2 (6 bases). Germline V CDR1 and CDR2: SGDLS, YYNGEE. V was pared by 0 bases and J by 2 bases, with 9 bases between. The CDR3 is made up of 15 amino acids. CDR3 DNA sequence: TGTGCCAGCAGCGTAGAGGGCGGGACCTACAATGAGCAGTTCTTC. Residues: CASSVEGGTYNEQFF.

The V call is TRBV5-6, the J call TRBJ2-1; 10 bases fit TRBD2. Germline values: CDR1 SGHDT, CDR2 YYEEEE. The CDR3 runs 14 residues. J lost 12 bases, V lost 4 bases, and 10 bases had no gene match. The CDR3 loop is CASSPPPTSGAQFF. As DNA, the CDR3 is TGTGCCAGCAGCCCCCCCCCAACTAGCGGGGCGCAGTTCTTC.

J is TRBJ1-2 and V is TRBV28, with 9 nucleotides matching TRBD1. V shed 4 bases and J 5 bases; nucleotides not matched to a gene: 2. This CDR3 region has 13 residues. CDR1 is MDHEN, CDR2 SYDVKM, per germline. In nucleotides, the CDR3 is TGTGCCAGCAGTTGGGGACAGGGTTATGGCTACACCTTC. This codes for CASSWGQGYGYTF.

The rearrangement uses TRBV7-2 and TRBJ1-6; no clear D gene. The CDR3 length is 18 residues. Germline V CDR1 and CDR2: SGHTA, FQGNSA. Trimming left V 3 bases short and J 0 bases short, with 15 bases between. CDR3 residues: CASSFRGLKSSYNSPLHF. For the CDR3, the DNA is TGTGCCAGCAGCTTTCGAGGACTTAAGAGCTCCTATAATTCACCCCTCCACTTT.

The rearrangement joins TRBV5-1 to TRBJ2-1; TRBD1 is a possible D gene (6 bases). The CDR3 runs to 13 residues. V lost 7 bases and J lost 7, with 15 bases in between. In germline, CDR1 is SGHRS, CDR2 YFSETQ. DNA for the CDR3: TGCGCCAGCTCACAGGGTTTCAGTAATGAGCAGTTCTTC. Amino acids: CASSQGFSNEQFF.

The chain has TRBV18 and TRBJ1-1; D unclear. Deletions cut 5 bases from V and 0 bases from J, with 13 bases between. The CDR3 has 15 amino acids. Germline CDR1 KGHSH, CDR2 LQKENI. CDR3 in amino acids: CASSGSAGMNTEAFF. The DNA of the CDR3 is TGTGCCAGCTCAGGGTCTGCAGGTATGAACACTGAAGCTTTCTTT. The full variable domain, in which reference TRBV18 and TRBJ1-1 provide the parts outside the CDR3, is NAGVMQNPRHLVRRRGQEARLRCSPMKGHSHVYWYRQLPEEGLKFMVYLQKENIIDESGMPKERFSAEFPKEGPSILRIQQVVRGDSAAYFCASSGSAGMNTEAFFGQGTRLTVV.